Shown below are 10 T cell receptor beta chains from a single sample sequenced in a study of T cell responses to AZD1222 COVID-19 vaccine. Measured with immunoSEQ multiplex PCR; TCRdb has only the in-frame clones, and not every one. The sample yields tens of thousands of clones, roughly nine tenths seen once. Sequenced here: peripheral blood, sampled on day 0 of AZD1222 vaccination. These receptor sequences come from an adult in good health.

This sequence joins TRBV19 and TRBJ2-2; 9 nucleotides line up with TRBD1. The germline CDR1 and CDR2 sequences are LNHDA and SQIVND (reference sequence). The CDR3 has 15 residues. V was pared by 8 bases and J by 0 bases, with 4 bases of the junction left unmatched. Here the CDR3 reads CASHRQGANTGELFF. Here the CDR3 DNA reads TGTGCCAGTCACCGACAGGGGGCGAACACCGGGGAGCTGTTTTTT.

The chain links TRBV6-1 to TRBJ1-2; D call uncertain. Trimming pared 1 base from V and 3 bases from J, leaving 3 bases between. The germline V gene encodes CDR1 MNHNS and CDR2 SASEGT. The length of the CDR3 is 12 residues. The CDR3 coding sequence is TGTGCCAGCAGTGAAGTTGACTATGGCTACACCTTC. Residues: CASSEVDYGYTF.

The chain links TRBV4-3 to TRBJ1-4, with a tentative D call TRBD1 (5 bases). Germline CDR1 and CDR2: LGHNA and YSLEER. Trimming removed 4 bases from V and 4 bases from J, with 16 bases in between. The CDR3 totals 16 residues. The DNA for the CDR3 is TGCGCCAGCAGCCGTTCTAAGGGGTTAGTTAATGAAAAACTGTTTTTT. It translates to CASSRSKGLVNEKLFF.

V gene TRBV11-2 combines with J gene TRBJ2-4; TRBD1 matches 8 bases. The CDR3 totals 16 residues. Germline-derived CDR1 and CDR2 are SGHAT and FQNNGV. Losses at the gene ends were 1 base for V and 7 bases for J; bases not matched to a gene: 9. The CDR3 DNA sequence: TGTGCCAGCAGCTTAGGGCCCCAGGACAGGGCGAACATTCAGTACTTC. Translated, it gives CASSLGPQDRANIQYF. Based on the CDR3 plus reference TRBV11-2 and TRBJ2-4, the full variable domain is EAGVAQSPRYKIIEKRQSVAFWCNPISGHATLYWYQQILGQGPKLLIQFQNNGVVDDSQLPKDRFSAERLKGVDSTLKIQPAKLEDSAVYLCASSLGPQDRANIQYFGAGTRLSVL.

This clone was counted between two and nine times. The chain recombines TRBV5-4 with TRBJ2-1; 7 bases line up with TRBD1. The length of the CDR3 is 15 residues. The germline V gene encodes CDR1 SGHNT and CDR2 YYREEE (reference sequence). V lost 1 base, J lost 6 bases, and 7 bases stayed unmatched. The CDR3 is CASSLFADRVNEQFF. CDR3 sequence (DNA): TGTGCCAGCAGCTTGTTCGCCGACAGGGTCAATGAGCAGTTCTTC.

V is TRBV4-3 and J is TRBJ1-6; tentatively, D is TRBD1 (6 bases). This CDR3 has 15 amino acids. CDR1 is LGHNA, CDR2 YSLEER, per germline. Trimming pared 0 bases from V and 7 bases from J, leaving 10 bases between. The CDR3 reads CASSQDPRGNSPLHF. The DNA of the CDR3 is TGCGCCAGCAGCCAAGACCCAAGGGGGAATTCACCCCTCCACTTT.

This clone was seen a few times. The V call is TRBV14, the J call TRBJ1-2; the D is unclear. This CDR3 has 13 amino acids. The V gene lost 1 base and the J gene lost 8 bases, with 11 bases spanning the gap. CDR1 SGHDN and CDR2 FVKESK come from the germline V gene. CDR3 loop: CASSQAGVGGYTF. The CDR3 DNA sequence: TGTGCCAGCAGCCAAGCCGGGGTGGGAGGCTACACCTTC.

V usage is TRBV18 and J usage is TRBJ1-6; D unclear. The V end was cut by 2 bases, the J end by 6 bases, with 11 bases between. The CDR3 consists of 15 residues. Germline CDR1 and CDR2: KGHSH and LQKENI. CDR3 region: CASSPEGPTNSPLHF. The CDR3 DNA reads as TGTGCCAGCTCACCAGAGGGCCCAACTAATTCACCCCTCCACTTT.

This chain joins TRBV10-3 and TRBJ1-1, with D possibly matching TRBD1 (5 bases). Trimming pared 2 bases from V and 1 base from J, leaving 20 bases between. The CDR3 spans 18 residues. Germline CDR1 ENHRY, CDR2 SYGVKD. The CDR3 loop is CAISEGPGPGMGNTEAFF. CDR3 sequence (DNA): TGTGCCATCAGTGAGGGGCCAGGGCCGGGAATGGGGAACACTGAAGCTTTCTTT.

The chain combines TRBV5-1 with TRBJ2-3; D is uncertain. The CDR3 runs to 14 residues. V was pared by 3 bases and J by 5 bases, with 13 bases between. Germline V gene sequence: CDR1 SGHRS, CDR2 YFSETQ. As DNA, the CDR3 is TGCGCCAGCAGCTATGGGCATAGGGTAGATACGCAGTATTTT. Its protein product is CASSYGHRVDTQYF.